The text below deals with one T cell receptor beta chain. Antigen: not known. These data come from a study of T cell repertoires in cytomegalovirus infection. Study-wide context: Public signatures in TCR beta pointed to CMV infection and matching HLA type.

CDR3 length: 13 amino acids. Germline loops: CDR1 GTSNPN, CDR2 SVGIG (reference sequence). V was pared by 2 bases and J by 4 bases, with 11 bases between. TCRdb re-called the reads with MiXCR, one entry per CDR3 protein. This table holds about 530,000 distinct CDR3 sequences, 26% found once. General study points: Cumulative frequency of public TCR beta families picked out carriers of CMV plus the relevant HLA.

This TCR came from a human donor in good health (CMV status not recorded). Some clones in this sample may be carry-over from other donors' samples. Source material: PBMCs. The gene calls are TRBV30 and TRBJ1-1; D remains unclear. The chain's CDR3 is CAWSSWAGTEAFF. The DNA for the CDR3 is TGTGCCTGGAGTTCTTGGGCAGGCACTGAAGCTTTCTTT.